The text below deals with one T cell receptor (beta chain). The antigen remains unidentified. The data originate from a study of blood T cells in healthy people across ages. The study's findings and limits: Donors of long life had a larger count of naive CD4+ cells and greater diversity than aged donors.

Researchers collected ten milliliters of peripheral blood from every single donor. Together with a sample-barcoded 5' primer, a J-beta primer mix was included in a second PCR lasting about 6 to 11 cycles. TCRdb re-derived calls from the 5' RACE reads in MiXCR, one entry per CDR3 protein. The table records roughly 800,000 distinct CDR3 sequences, roughly 64% of them present only once. The CDR3 consists of 14 residues. Trimming cost V 3 bases and J 2 bases, with 13 bases left between them. From germline, CDR1 is GTSNPN and CDR2 SVGIG (reference sequence). This clonotype was obtained from a man aged 25-45 years in good health. The gene calls are TRBV30 and TRBJ1-1; the D is unclear. Sequences were obtained from blood. CDR3 residues: CAWSPDGVNTEAFF. For the CDR3, the DNA is TGTGCCTGGAGCCCCGACGGGGTTAACACTGAAGCTTTCTTT.